The present T cell receptor beta chain was sequenced within a study of regulatory T cells in long-lasting Graves disease. With iRepertoire HTBI primers and Arm-PCR of CDR3 regions, TCR beta libraries were built. TCRdb analysed the multiplex PCR reads with MiXCR anew, one entry per CDR3 protein. The sample lists about 470,000 distinct CDR3 sequences; about 15% were seen once. The time point here: newly diagnosed GD, antithyroid drugs for less than 3 months. RNA isolated from PBMCs was used to make the TCR library. CDR1 and CDR2 (germline): PRHDT, FYEKMQ (reference sequence). V was pared by 5 bases and J by 5 bases, with 13 bases between. This CDR3 spans 14 amino acids. This sample also appeared in a second study, on T cells in Graves' hyperthyroidism and ophthalmopathy. Turning to that study: Recently diagnosed hyperthyroidism of less than 2 months' duration affected patients aged 18 to 65.

The sequenced sample was peripheral blood mononuclear cells (PBMCs), obtained at new diagnosis, from a patient treated with antithyroid drugs. The TCR sequence derives from a woman aged 30 to 39 with Graves disease. V gene TRBV13 combines with J gene TRBJ2-1; D might be TRBD1 (6 bases). CDR3 region: CASSPEGVDNEQFF. CDR3 DNA: TGTGCCAGCAGCCCCGAGGGGGTCGACAATGAGCAGTTCTTC.